This TCR beta chain was sequenced for a study of cytomegalovirus exposure and HLA in healthy donors. Across the study: There were approximately 85 million unique TCRs (from HLA-typed donors) in an early data release. Study-wide results and limits: Across donors, presence/absence analyses took sequencing depth to be roughly uniform. The study put 150 to 200 TCR beta chains on its list as cytomegalovirus-associated.

PCR primers comprised 60 Vbeta and 13 Jbeta primers. Using immunoSEQ multiplex PCR, the repertoire was profiled, and TCRdb retains in-frame clones only, with some absent. The repertoire consists of 150,000 to 200,000 clones, with roughly 80% occurring once and the leading ten covering about 0.82%. About this clone itself: What it recognizes is unknown.

Trimming took 0 bases from V and 3 from J, leaving 10 bases between them. The CDR3 runs to 15 residues. The germline V gene encodes CDR1 LGHNA and CDR2 YSLEER. Donors sampled were nominally healthy, though unrecorded immune exposures were likely. The receptor's source is a young woman in good health and CMV-seronegative. The V call is TRBV4-3, the J call TRBJ2-3; tentatively, D is TRBD1 (6 bases). What was sequenced was PBMCs. The CDR3 nucleotides read TGCGCCAGCAGCCAAGAAGGACAGCCGACAGATACGCAGTATTTT. This gives the protein CASSQEGQPTDTQYF.